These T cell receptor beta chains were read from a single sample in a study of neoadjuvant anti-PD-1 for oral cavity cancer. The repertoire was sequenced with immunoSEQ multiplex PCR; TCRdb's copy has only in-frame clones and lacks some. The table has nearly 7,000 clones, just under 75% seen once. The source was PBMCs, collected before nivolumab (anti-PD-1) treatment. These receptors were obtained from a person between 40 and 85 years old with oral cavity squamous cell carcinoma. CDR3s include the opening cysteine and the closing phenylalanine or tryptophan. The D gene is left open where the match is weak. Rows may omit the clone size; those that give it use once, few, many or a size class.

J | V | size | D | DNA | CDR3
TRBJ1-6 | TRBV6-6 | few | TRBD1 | TGTGCCAGCAGCCGGGACAGGGGGAGTTCACCCCTCCACTTT | CASSRDRGSSPLHF
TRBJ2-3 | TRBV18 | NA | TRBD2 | TGTGCCAGCTCACCACAGACTAGCGGGGGCTTCGCAGATACGCAGTATTTT | CASSPQTSGGFADTQYF
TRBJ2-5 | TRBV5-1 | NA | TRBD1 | TGCGCCAGCAGTTTAGACAGGGGGCTGGGAGAGACCCAGTACTTC | CASSLDRGLGETQYF
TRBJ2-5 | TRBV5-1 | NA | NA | TGCGCCAGCAGCTTGGTGGCAGATCACCAAGAGACCCAGTACTTC | CASSLVADHQETQYF
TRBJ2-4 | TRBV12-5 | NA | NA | TGTGCTAGTGGTTTGGGGGGGGCTCAAGCCAAAAACATTCAGTACTTC | CASGLGGAQAKNIQYF
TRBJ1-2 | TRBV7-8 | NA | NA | TGTGCCAGCAGCTCGAGGGCAGTCTATGGCTACACCTTC | CASSSRAVYGYTF
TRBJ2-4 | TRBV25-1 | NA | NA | TGTGCCAGCAGTGTTCCGGGAGACCCAAACATTCAGTACTTC | CASSVPGDPNIQYF
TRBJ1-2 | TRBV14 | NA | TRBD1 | TGTGCCAGCAGCCCTGCGGGACAGCCTAACTATGGCTACACCTTC | CASSPAGQPNYGYTF
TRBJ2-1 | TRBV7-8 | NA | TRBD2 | TGTGCCAGCAGCCCTACGACTAGCGGTTCCTACAATGAGCAGTTCTTC | CASSPTTSGSYNEQFF
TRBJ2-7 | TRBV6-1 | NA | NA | TGTGCCAGCAGTGAAGATCCGGGGAGGACCTACGAGCAGTACTTC | CASSEDPGRTYEQYF
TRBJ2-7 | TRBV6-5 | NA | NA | TGTGCCAGCAAAAGGGCGGGGCAAGTTTACGAGCAGTACTTC | CASKRAGQVYEQYF
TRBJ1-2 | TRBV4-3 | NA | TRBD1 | TGCGCCAGCAGCCAAGGACAGGGATTAGCTTATGGCTACACCTTC | CASSQGQGLAYGYTF
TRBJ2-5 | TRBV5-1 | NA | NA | TGCGCCAGCAGGAAAGACGCCGGGACGGCGGGAGAGACCCAGTACTTC | CASRKDAGTAGETQYF
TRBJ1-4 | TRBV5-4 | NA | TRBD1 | TGTGCCAGCAGCTTTACAACCGGGACAGCAGAGGAAAAACTGTTTTTT | CASSFTTGTAEEKLFF
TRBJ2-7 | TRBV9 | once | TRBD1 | TGTGCCAGCAGCCCCACCTGGGACAGGGCCTACGAGCAGTACTTC | CASSPTWDRAYEQYF
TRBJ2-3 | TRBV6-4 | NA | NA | TGTGCCAGCTCAGGGTCCAGCACAGATACGCAGTATTTT | CASSGSSTDTQYF
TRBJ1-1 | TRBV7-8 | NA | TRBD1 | TGTGCCAGCAGCTCTTACAGGGGGGCAAACACTGAAGCTTTCTTT | CASSSYRGANTEAFF
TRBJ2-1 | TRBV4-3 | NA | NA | TGCGCCAGCAGCCAAGCCACGTACAATGAGCAGTTCTTC | CASSQATYNEQFF
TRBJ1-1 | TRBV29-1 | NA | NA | TGCAGCGCAACGTACGCCTACACTGAAGCTTTCTTT | CSATYAYTEAFF
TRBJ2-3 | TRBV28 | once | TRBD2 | TGTGCCAGCAGGGGAGCTAGCGGGTTGGGCACAGATACGCAGTATTTT | CASRGASGLGTDTQYF
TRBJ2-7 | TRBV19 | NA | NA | TGTGCCAGTAGTATAGAACCCGGGGGCGACTACGAGCAGTACTTC | CASSIEPGGDYEQYF
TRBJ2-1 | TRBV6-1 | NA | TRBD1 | TGTGCCAGCAGTGAAGAGGGCAGGGGGACCTACAATGAGCAGTTCTTC | CASSEEGRGTYNEQFF
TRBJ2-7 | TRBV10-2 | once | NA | TGCGCCAGCAGTGAACAGGGTTTAGAGCAGTACTTC | CASSEQGLEQYF
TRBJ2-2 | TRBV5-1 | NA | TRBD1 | TGCGCCAGCTACCGGGACAGGGAGACCGGGGAGCTGTTTTTT | CASYRDRETGELFF
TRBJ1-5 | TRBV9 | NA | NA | TGTGCCAGCAGCGTAGGGCAGGGGAACTATCAGCCCCAGCATTTT | CASSVGQGNYQPQHF
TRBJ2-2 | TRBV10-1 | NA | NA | TGCGCCAGCAGTGAAAGGACGAATACCGGGGAGCTGTTTTTT | CASSERTNTGELFF
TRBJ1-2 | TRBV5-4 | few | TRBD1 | TGTGCCAGCAGCCCTCCCCCCGGGACAGGGGTTAGCTACACCTTC | CASSPPPGTGVSYTF
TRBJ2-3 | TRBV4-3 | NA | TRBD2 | TGCGCCAGCAGCCAACTCTTTAGCGGGGGGGGCCGTGGCACAGATACGCAGTATTTT | CASSQLFSGGGRGTDTQYF
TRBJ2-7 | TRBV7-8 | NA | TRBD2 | TGTGCCAGCAGCGGGCTAGCGGGGGGCCTAGGGGAGCAGTACTTC | CASSGLAGGLGEQYF
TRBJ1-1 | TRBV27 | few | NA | TGTGCCAGCAGTCAACAGGCCTGGGGGATCGAAGCTTTCTTT | CASSQQAWGIEAFF
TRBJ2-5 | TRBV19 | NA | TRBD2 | TGTGCCAGTAGTATTGGCGGGGGGCCGGGAGAGACCCAGTACTTC | CASSIGGGPGETQYF
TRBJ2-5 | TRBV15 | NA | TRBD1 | TGTGCCACCAGCCCTGTACACGCCGGGACAGGGGATGAGACCCAGTACTTC | CATSPVHAGTGDETQYF
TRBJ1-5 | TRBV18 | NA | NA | TGTGCCAGCTCAGCCGGGGGGGGGTCTGATCAGCCCCAGCATTTT | CASSAGGGSDQPQHF
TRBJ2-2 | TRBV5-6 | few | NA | TGTGCCAGCAGCCTGGGGGGCAGGTCGAACACCGGGGAGCTGTTTTTT | CASSLGGRSNTGELFF
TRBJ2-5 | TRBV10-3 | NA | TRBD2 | TGTGCCATCAGTGCGGGAGGACGGGGGGAGACCCAGTACTTC | CAISAGGRGETQYF
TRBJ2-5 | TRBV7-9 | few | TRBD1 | TGTGCCAGCAGCCAACGGACAGGGACCCAAGAGACCCAGTACTTC | CASSQRTGTQETQYF
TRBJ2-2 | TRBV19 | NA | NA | TGTGCCAGTAGTATCGGCGGGGTCGGCGGGGAGCTGTTTTTT | CASSIGGVGGELFF
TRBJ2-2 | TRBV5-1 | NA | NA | TGCGCCAGCAGTTACAGCGTCGGCACCGGGGAGCTGTTTTTT | CASSYSVGTGELFF
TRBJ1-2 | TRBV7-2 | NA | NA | TGTGCCAGCAGCCTTCCCGGCGACTATGGCTACACCTTC | CASSLPGDYGYTF